These 18 T cell receptor beta chains share one sample of origin, sequenced in a study of metastatic and nonmetastatic thyroid tumors. TCRdb re-called the PCR reads via MiXCR. This sample carries more than 50,000 clones, 20% of them seen once, and the ten largest clones take roughly 3.7%. Each patient came to thyroid surgery without any prior treatment (of any kind). The specimen was blood. The source is a female donor with papillary thyroid cancer or a benign thyroid nodule (not recorded which). Some clones in this sample may be carry-over from other donors' samples.

Concerning this clone itself: A much larger clonotype is one base distant, so this may be a read error. The chain joins TRBV2 to TRBJ1-1; no clear D gene. The CDR3 contains 15 residues. Germline V gives CDR1 SNHLY, CDR2 FYNNEI. The V and J ends lost 1 base and 1 base respectively, with 10 bases between them. The CDR3 reads CASSEVDQKNTEAFF. The CDR3 coding sequence is TGTGCCAGCAGTGAAGTGGACCAAAAGAACACTGAAGCTTTCTTT.

Comment on this clone: Compared with germline, one end of the junction differs, possibly owing to a read error. The chain couples TRBV6-5 to TRBJ1-1, with TRBD1 matching over 8 bases. CDR1 is MNHEY, CDR2 SVGAGI, per germline. There are 16 residues in the CDR3. In DNA form, the CDR3 reads TGCGCCAGCTGTTACTCGACAGGGGAGATGAACACTGAAGCTTTCTTT. This encodes CASCYSTGEMNTEAFF.

This clone was counted many times. Other DNA sequences of this sample code for an identical CDR3. The J gene is TRBJ1-5, the V gene TRBV2; unclear D gene. This CDR3 has 12 amino acids. CDR1 and CDR2 (germline): SNHLY, FYNNEI. V was shortened by 7 bases and J by 7 bases, with 11 bases between the two germline ends. DNA of the CDR3: TGTGCCAGCAAGGAAGAGGAACAGCCCCAGCATTTT. This translates into CASKEEEQPQHF.

This clone was seen ten or more times. V is TRBV5-8 and J is TRBJ2-1; D ambiguous. V was trimmed by 4 bases and J by 9 bases, leaving 14 bases between them. CDR1 is SGHTS and CDR2 is YDEGEE in the germline V gene. There are 13 residues in the CDR3. The DNA of the CDR3 is TGTGCCAGCAGCGTCGGTCGACTCGCTGAGCAGTTCTTC. Residues: CASSVGRLAEQFF.

Many counts were recorded for this clone. The CDR3 region has the DNA TGCGCCAGCAGCTCCGGGACTAGTAGGAAGACCCAGTACTTC. The encoded protein is CASSSGTSRKTQYF. V gene TRBV5-1 combines with J gene TRBJ2-5, with 8 bases that match TRBD2. J lost 6 bases, V lost 3 bases, and 7 bases had no gene match. There are 14 residues in the CDR3. The germline V gene has CDR1 SGHRS and CDR2 YFSETQ.

This clone has ten or more counts. The chain joins TRBV2 to TRBJ2-5; D not certain. Germline CDR1 reads SNHLY; CDR2 reads FYNNEI. V lost 3 bases to trimming and J lost 6 bases, with 11 bases between them. The CDR3 is 13 amino acids. The CDR3 DNA follows: TGTGCCAGCAGTGAGGTGGGGTCGAAGACCCAGTACTTC. It yields the protein CASSEVGSKTQYF.

Regarding this clone: One end of the junction fails to match germline, which may point to a read error. The genes are TRBV12-3 or TRBV12-4 and TRBJ1-4; D remains ambiguous. CDR3 length equals 11 residues. The DNA for the CDR3 is TGTGCAAGCTGTTTCGGTGAAAAACTTTTTTTT. It translates to CASCFGEKLFF.

With regard to this clone: This could be a read error, since a much larger clone is one nucleotide away. V gene TRBV3-1 combines with J gene TRBJ2-1, with D possibly matching TRBD2 (6 bases). This CDR3 has 14 amino acids. The ends were cut back, 4 bases at V and 8 bases at J, with 15 bases in the middle. Per germline, CDR1 LGHDT and CDR2 YNNKEL (reference sequence). The CDR3 DNA is TGTGCCAGCAGCCTAGAAGGGAGGTTCGATGAGCAGTTCTTC. Translated, it gives CASSLEGRFDEQFF.

There are many counts of this clone. The chain recombines TRBV28 with TRBJ1-5; D uncertain. Germline CDR1 is MDHEN and CDR2 is SYDVKM. The CDR3 has 11 amino acids. V dropped 6 bases and J dropped 5 bases, with 5 bases sitting between them. In DNA, the CDR3 is TGTGCCAGCAGCTCGGATCAGCCCCAGCATTTT. It translates to CASSSDQPQHF.

This clone was seen ten or more times. The CDR3 DNA sequence: TGTGCCAGCACCCCCCAGCGGGAGAGTCGGGCGGAGACCCAGTACTTC. Amino acids: CASTPQRESRAETQYF. The V and J genes are TRBV12-3 or TRBV12-4 and TRBJ2-5; 8 positions match TRBD2. The trim removed 7 bases at V and 5 bases at J, leaving 15 bases unmatched. The CDR3 has 16 amino acids.

The chain recombines TRBV24-1 with TRBJ2-3, with D maybe TRBD1 (5 bases). The CDR3 is 16 amino acids. The V end was cut by 3 bases, the J end by 6 bases, with 18 bases between. Per the germline V gene, CDR1 is KGHDR and CDR2 is SFDVKD. As DNA, the CDR3 is TGTGCCACCAGTGATCTGGGGCCAGCGCACACGGATACGCAGTATTTT. Translating gives CATSDLGPAHTDTQYF.

To note about this clone: At one end, the junction sequence differs from germline, possibly due to a read error. The V gene is TRBV6-1, the J gene TRBJ1-1; D possibly corresponds to TRBD1 (6 bases). Germline V CDR1 and CDR2: MNHNS, SASEGT. The CDR3 spans 14 residues. In DNA, the CDR3 is TGTGCCAGCAGTGCTTACAAAGGGGACACTGAAGTTTTCTTT. It specifies CASSAYKGDTEVFF.

This clone occurred many times. This sequence joins TRBV4-1 and TRBJ2-7, with 10 bases matching TRBD1. The ends lost 0 bases at V and 4 bases at J; junction bases unmatched: 3. Germline V gives CDR1 MGHRA, CDR2 YSYEKL. The CDR3 consists of 15 residues. The CDR3 region is CASSQEDRGTYEQYF. DNA of the CDR3: TGCGCCAGCAGCCAAGAGGACAGGGGGACTTACGAGCAGTACTTC.

This clone was recorded only once. One end of the junction does not line up with germline, which may come from a read error. The chain recombines TRBV3-1 with TRBJ2-7, with D possibly being TRBD2 (5 bases). The CDR3 consists of 13 residues. Germline CDR1 LGHDT, CDR2 YNNKEL (reference sequence). CDR3 DNA sequence: TGTGCCAGCAGCCAAGCAAGGAGGACCGAGCATTACTTC. Translating gives CASSQARRTEHYF.

This clone was seen repeatedly, ten times or more. The chain joins TRBV27 to TRBJ1-1, with a tentative D call TRBD1 (6 bases). The CDR3 length is 15 residues. Deletions cut 6 bases from V and 4 bases from J, with 18 bases between. The germline V gene has CDR1 MNHEY and CDR2 SMNVEV (reference sequence). The CDR3 DNA reads TGTGCCAGCAGCCGGTCGGGGGGGGGCCGCACTGAAGCTTTCTTT. Protein: CASSRSGGGRTEAFF.

This clone was seen repeatedly, ten times or more. The V call is TRBV9, the J call TRBJ2-2; D is perhaps TRBD1 (5 bases). From germline, CDR1 is SGDLS and CDR2 YYNGEE. This CDR3 is built from 15 residues. Deletions cut 0 bases from V and 5 bases from J, with 11 bases between. For the CDR3, the DNA is TGTGCCAGCAGCGTAGCAGGGCGAACTACCGGGGAGCTGTTTTTT. Its protein product is CASSVAGRTTGELFF.

This clone appeared many times. The chain links TRBV2 to TRBJ2-7; D gene unclear. This CDR3 is 11 amino acids long. The germline V and J ends were trimmed by 8 bases and 1 base, with 6 bases remaining between them. Looked up from germline, CDR1 is SNHLY and CDR2 is FYNNEI. The CDR3: CASRRSYEQYF. CDR3 in DNA: TGTGCCAGCCGGCGGTCCTACGAGCAGTACTTC.

As concerns this clone: Germline and junction disagree at one end, which may indicate a read error. The DNA for the CDR3 is TGTGGCAGCTCAACTCGCCAGGGTCCTTACGAGCAGTACTTC. Encoded protein: CGSSTRQGPYEQYF. The chain is built from TRBV18 and TRBJ2-7, with D possibly being TRBD1 (5 bases). There are 14 residues in the CDR3. Per germline, CDR1 KGHSH and CDR2 LQKENI.